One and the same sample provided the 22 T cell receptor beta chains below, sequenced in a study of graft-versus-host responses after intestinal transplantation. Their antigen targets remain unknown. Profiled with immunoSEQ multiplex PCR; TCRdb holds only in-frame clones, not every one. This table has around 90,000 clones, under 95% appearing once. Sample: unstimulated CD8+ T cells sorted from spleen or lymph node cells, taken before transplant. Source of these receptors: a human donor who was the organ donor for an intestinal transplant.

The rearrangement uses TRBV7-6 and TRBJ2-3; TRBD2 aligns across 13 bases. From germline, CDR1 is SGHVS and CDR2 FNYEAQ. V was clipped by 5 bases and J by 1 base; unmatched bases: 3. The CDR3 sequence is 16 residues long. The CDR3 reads CASSAGTSGGTDTQYF. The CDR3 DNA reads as TGTGCCAGCAGCGCCGGGACTAGCGGGGGCACAGATACGCAGTATTTT.

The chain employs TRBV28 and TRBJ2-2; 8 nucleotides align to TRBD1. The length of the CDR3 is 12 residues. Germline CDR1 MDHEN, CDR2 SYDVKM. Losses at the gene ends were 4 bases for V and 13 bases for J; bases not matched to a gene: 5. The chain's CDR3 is CASSSDRVGLFF. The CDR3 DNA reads TGTGCCAGCAGTTCGGACAGGGTGGGGCTGTTTTTT. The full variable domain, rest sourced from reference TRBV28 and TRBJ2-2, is DVKVTQSSRYLVKRTGEKVFLECVQDMDHENMFWYRQDPGLGLRLIYFSYDVKMKEKGDIPEGYSVSREKKERFSLILESASTNQTSMYLCASSSDRVGLFFGEGSRLTVL.

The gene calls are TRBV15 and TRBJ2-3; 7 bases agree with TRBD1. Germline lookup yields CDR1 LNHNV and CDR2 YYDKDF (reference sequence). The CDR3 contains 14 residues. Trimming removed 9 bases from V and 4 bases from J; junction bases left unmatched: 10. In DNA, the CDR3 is TGTGCCACTACAAGGGGGCGCGGATCAGATACGCAGTATTTT. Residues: CATTRGRGSDTQYF.

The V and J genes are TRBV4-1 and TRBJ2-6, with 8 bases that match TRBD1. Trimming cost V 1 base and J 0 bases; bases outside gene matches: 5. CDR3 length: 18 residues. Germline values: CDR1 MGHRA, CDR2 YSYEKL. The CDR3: CASSQVGTGSSGANVLTF. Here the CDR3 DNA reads TGCGCCAGCAGCCAAGTTGGGACAGGATCCTCTGGGGCCAACGTCCTGACTTTC.

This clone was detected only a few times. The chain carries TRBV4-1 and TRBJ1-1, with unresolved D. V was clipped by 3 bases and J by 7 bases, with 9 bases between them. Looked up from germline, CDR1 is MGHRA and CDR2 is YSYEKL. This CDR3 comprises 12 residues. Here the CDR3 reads CASSHPRNEAFF. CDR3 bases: TGCGCCAGCAGCCACCCCCGTAATGAAGCTTTCTTT.

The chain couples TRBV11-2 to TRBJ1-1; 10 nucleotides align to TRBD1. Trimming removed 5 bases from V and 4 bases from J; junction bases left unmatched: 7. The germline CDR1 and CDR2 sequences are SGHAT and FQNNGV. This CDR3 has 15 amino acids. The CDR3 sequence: CASSPGQGEVTEAFF. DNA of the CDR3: TGTGCCAGCAGCCCCGGACAGGGGGAGGTCACTGAAGCTTTCTTT.

As DNA, the CDR3 is TGTGCCACCAGCAGAGCAGGGGGGACAGGGGATTTCGAGCAGTACTTC. This gives the protein CATSRAGGTGDFEQYF. This chain links TRBV15 with TRBJ2-7, with TRBD1 matching over 10 bases. V trimming: 1 base; J trimming: 6 bases; junction bases outside the gene matches: 9. Germline V gene sequence: CDR1 LNHNV, CDR2 YYDKDF (reference sequence). The CDR3 covers 16 residues.

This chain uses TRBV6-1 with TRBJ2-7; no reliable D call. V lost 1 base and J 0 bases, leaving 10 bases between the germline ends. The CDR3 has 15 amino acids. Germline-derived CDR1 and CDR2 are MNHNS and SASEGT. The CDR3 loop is CASSEGVRSSYEQYF. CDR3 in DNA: TGTGCCAGCAGTGAAGGGGTGAGGAGCTCCTACGAGCAGTACTTC.

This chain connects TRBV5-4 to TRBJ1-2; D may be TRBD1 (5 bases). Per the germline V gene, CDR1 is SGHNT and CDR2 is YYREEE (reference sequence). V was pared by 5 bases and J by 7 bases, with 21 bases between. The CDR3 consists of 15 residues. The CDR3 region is CASRPPGISVVGYTF. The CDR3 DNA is TGTGCCAGCAGACCACCAGGGATCTCTGTGGTTGGCTACACCTTC.

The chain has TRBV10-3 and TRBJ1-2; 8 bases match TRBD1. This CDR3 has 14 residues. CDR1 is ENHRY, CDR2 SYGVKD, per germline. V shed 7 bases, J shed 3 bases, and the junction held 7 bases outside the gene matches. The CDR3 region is CAINRGQGDYGYTF. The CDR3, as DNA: TGTGCCATCAATAGAGGACAGGGCGACTATGGCTACACCTTC.

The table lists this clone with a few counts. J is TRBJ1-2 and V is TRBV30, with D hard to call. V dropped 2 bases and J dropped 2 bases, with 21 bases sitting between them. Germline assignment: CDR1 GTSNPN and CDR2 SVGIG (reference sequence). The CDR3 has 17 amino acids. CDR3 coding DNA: TGTGCCTGGAGTTTAGCTTATGACCGAAGATCGAACTATGGCTACACCTTC. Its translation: CAWSLAYDRRSNYGYTF.

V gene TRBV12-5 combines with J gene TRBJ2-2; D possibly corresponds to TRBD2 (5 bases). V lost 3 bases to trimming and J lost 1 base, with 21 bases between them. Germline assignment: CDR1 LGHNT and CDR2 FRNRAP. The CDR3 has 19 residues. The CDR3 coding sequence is TGTGCTAGTGGTTTCAGCAACGGGGTCGCCGATGTGAACACCGGGGAGCTGTTTTTT. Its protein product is CASGFSNGVADVNTGELFF.

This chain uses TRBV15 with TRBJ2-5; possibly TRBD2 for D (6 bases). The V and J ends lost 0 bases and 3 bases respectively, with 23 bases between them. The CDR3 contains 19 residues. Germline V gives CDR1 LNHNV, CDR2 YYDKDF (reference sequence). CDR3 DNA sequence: TGTGCCACCAGCAGAGACAATATGCTCGGGGGAGGTAATGAAGAGACCCAGTACTTC. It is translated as CATSRDNMLGGGNEETQYF.

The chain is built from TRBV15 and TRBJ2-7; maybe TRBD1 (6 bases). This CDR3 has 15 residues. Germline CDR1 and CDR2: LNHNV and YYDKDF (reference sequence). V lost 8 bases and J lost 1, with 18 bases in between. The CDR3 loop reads CATARTEFESYEQYF. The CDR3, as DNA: TGTGCCACCGCACGGACAGAGTTTGAATCCTACGAGCAGTACTTC.

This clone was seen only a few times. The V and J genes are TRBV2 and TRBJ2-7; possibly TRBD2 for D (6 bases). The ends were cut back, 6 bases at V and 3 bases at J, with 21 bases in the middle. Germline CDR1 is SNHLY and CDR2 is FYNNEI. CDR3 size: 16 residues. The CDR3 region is CASSAQGLGNHYEQYF. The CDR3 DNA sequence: TGTGCCAGCAGCGCCCAGGGACTGGGGAACCACTACGAGCAGTACTTC.

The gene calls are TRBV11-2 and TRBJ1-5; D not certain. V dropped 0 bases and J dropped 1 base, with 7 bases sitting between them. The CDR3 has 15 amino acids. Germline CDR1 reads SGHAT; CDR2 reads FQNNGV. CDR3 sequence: CASSLEGSSNQPQHF. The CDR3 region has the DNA TGTGCCAGCAGCTTAGAAGGGAGCAGCAATCAGCCCCAGCATTTT.

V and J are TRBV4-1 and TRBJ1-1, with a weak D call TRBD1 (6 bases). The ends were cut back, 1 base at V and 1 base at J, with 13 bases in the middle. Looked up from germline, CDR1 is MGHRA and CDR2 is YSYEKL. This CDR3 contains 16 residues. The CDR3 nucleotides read TGCGCCAGCAGCCAAGGGCCGGGAGGGGGGAACACTGAAGCTTTCTTT. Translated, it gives CASSQGPGGGNTEAFF.

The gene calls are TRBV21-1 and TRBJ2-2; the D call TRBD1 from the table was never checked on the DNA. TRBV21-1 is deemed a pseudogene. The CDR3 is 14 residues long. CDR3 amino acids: CASSSGTKSGELFF. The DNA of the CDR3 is TGTGCCAGCAGCTCCGGGACAAAATCCGGGGAGCTGTTTTTT.

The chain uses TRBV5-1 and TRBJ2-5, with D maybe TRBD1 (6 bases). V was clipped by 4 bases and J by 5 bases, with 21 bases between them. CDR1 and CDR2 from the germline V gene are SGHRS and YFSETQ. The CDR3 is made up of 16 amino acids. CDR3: CASSRGSTTGPETQYF. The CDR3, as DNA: TGCGCCAGCAGCCGAGGAAGCACAACAGGGCCGGAGACCCAGTACTTC.

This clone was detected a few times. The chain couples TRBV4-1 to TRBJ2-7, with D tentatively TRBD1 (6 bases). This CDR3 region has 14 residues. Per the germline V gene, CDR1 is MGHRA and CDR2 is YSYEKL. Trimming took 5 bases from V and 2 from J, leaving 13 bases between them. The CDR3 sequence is CASSATGSPYEQYF. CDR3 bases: TGCGCCAGCAGCGCTACAGGGAGTCCCTACGAGCAGTACTTC.

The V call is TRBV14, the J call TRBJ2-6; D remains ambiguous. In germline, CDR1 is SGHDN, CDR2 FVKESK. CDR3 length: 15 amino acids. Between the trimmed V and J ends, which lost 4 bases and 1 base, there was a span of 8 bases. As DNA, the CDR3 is TGTGCCAGCAGCCCTTGGGCTTCTGGGGCCAACGTCCTGACTTTC. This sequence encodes CASSPWASGANVLTF.

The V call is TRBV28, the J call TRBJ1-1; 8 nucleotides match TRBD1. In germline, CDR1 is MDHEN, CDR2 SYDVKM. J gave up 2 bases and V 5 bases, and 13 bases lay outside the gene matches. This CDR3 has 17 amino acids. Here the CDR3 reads CASSIQGQGRRNTEAFF. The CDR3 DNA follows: TGTGCCAGCAGTATCCAAGGACAGGGCAGAAGAAACACTGAAGCTTTCTTT.